One and the same sample provided the 22 T cell receptor beta chains below, sequenced in a study of CD8 T cells in Susac syndrome. When the RNA was reverse transcribed, random hexamers were used with an input of roughly 0.45 to 1 ug. MiXCR was run by TCRdb on the immunoSEQ multiplex PCR reads, yielding one entry per CDR3 protein. The data hold 120,000 or so distinct CDR3 sequences, with around 96% observed a single time. The material sequenced was CD4+ T cells from PBMCs. These receptors were taken from a human donor with Susac syndrome.

This clonotype was seen a single time. The genes are TRBV20-1 and TRBJ2-1; D unresolved. Per the germline V gene, CDR1 is DFQATT and CDR2 is SNEGSKA (reference sequence). The ends were cut back, 0 bases at V and 7 bases at J, with 13 bases in the middle. This CDR3 has 14 amino acids. CDR3 in DNA: TGCAGTGCTAGAGACGGCGGAGTGAGGAATGAGCAGTTCTTC. Its protein is CSARDGGVRNEQFF.

The chain is built from TRBV20-1 and TRBJ2-1, with D maybe TRBD2 (5 bases). The CDR3 is 12 amino acids. V was shortened by 6 bases and J by 4 bases, with 10 bases between the two germline ends. The germline V gene has CDR1 DFQATT and CDR2 SNEGSKA (reference sequence). For the CDR3, the DNA is TGCAGTGCAGCGGAGAAATACAATGAGCAGTTCTTC. It encodes CSAAEKYNEQFF.

The chain recombines TRBV6-5 with TRBJ2-7; D might be TRBD2 (6 bases). Trimming took 4 bases from V and 4 from J, leaving 14 bases between them. CDR3 length: 14 residues. Germline loops: CDR1 MNHEY, CDR2 SVGAGI. The CDR3 loop is CASSSGDSVYEQYF. The CDR3 DNA follows: TGTGCCAGCAGTTCTGGGGACTCCGTATACGAGCAGTACTTC.

The chain recombines TRBV7-8 with TRBJ2-4; TRBD2 might be the D (6 bases). The V end was cut by 4 bases, the J end by 8 bases, with 15 bases between. Germline V lookup: CDR1 SGHVS, CDR2 FQNEAQ. The CDR3 loop spans 14 amino acids. CDR3 residues: CASSSLGPGDIQYF. DNA of the CDR3: TGTGCCAGCAGCTCCCTAGGTCCGGGAGACATTCAGTACTTC. The variable domain in full, with the rest retrieved from reference TRBV7-8 and TRBJ2-4, is GAGVSQSPRYKVAKRGQDVALRCDPISGHVSLFWYQQALGQGPEFLTYFQNEAQLDKSGLPSDRFFAERPEGSVSTLKIQRTQQEDSAVYLCASSSLGPGDIQYFGAGTRLSVL.

The chain links TRBV3-1 to TRBJ2-1; 11 bases are shared with TRBD1. In germline, CDR1 is LGHDT, CDR2 YNNKEL (reference sequence). The CDR3 consists of 16 residues. Trimming took 4 bases from V and 5 from J; bases not matched to a gene: 7. The CDR3 region has the DNA TGTGCCAGCAGCCTAAGGGACAGGGGGGGGAACAATGAGCAGTTCTTC. It translates to CASSLRDRGGNNEQFF.

CDR3 DNA: TGCGCCAGCTTTGTGGTGGACAATGAGCAGTTCTTC. This sequence encodes CASFVVDNEQFF. V usage is TRBV5-1 and J usage is TRBJ2-1; D is unresolved. The germline V and J ends were trimmed by 7 bases and 5 bases, with 10 bases remaining between them. The CDR3 contains 12 residues. CDR1 and CDR2 from the germline V gene are SGHRS and YFSETQ.

The chain carries TRBV18 and TRBJ2-7; TRBD2 agrees at 7 bases. Trimming took 6 bases from V and 3 from J; bases not matched to a gene: 8. Per the germline V gene, CDR1 is KGHSH and CDR2 is LQKENI. This CDR3 is 14 amino acids long. DNA for the CDR3: TGTGCCAGCTCGCGGGACGGCGGGGGCTACGAGCAGTACTTC. Its translation: CASSRDGGGYEQYF.

The chain employs TRBV5-1 and TRBJ2-2; D is unresolved. Per the germline V gene, CDR1 is SGHRS and CDR2 is YFSETQ. With 6 bases removed from V and 1 base from J, the gap between germline ends came to 7 bases. This CDR3 region has 13 residues. CDR3 DNA sequence: TGCGCCAGCAACGACATGAACACCGGGGAGCTGTTTTTT. It specifies CASNDMNTGELFF.

This clonotype was seen just once. The V call is TRBV5-4, the J call TRBJ2-5; no clear D gene. CDR1 and CDR2 (germline): SGHNT, YYREEE (reference sequence). The CDR3 totals 11 residues. V was clipped by 5 bases and J by 3 bases, with 5 bases between them. CDR3 sequence (DNA): TGTGCCAGCAGGGCAGAAGAGACCCAGTACTTC. Translating gives CASRAEETQYF.

This chain connects TRBV29-1 to TRBJ2-6, with D perhaps matching TRBD1 (6 bases). The CDR3 length is 17 residues. The V gene lost 3 bases and the J gene lost 0 bases, with 15 bases spanning the gap. Germline V gene sequence: CDR1 SQVTM, CDR2 ANQGSEA. The CDR3 DNA sequence: TGCAGCGTTGACACAGGGAAACCCGGCTCTGGGGCCAACGTCCTGACTTTC. Its translation: CSVDTGKPGSGANVLTF.

The V and J genes are TRBV3-1 and TRBJ2-1; tentative D call: TRBD2 (6 bases). The CDR3 totals 17 residues. The V end was cut by 2 bases, the J end by 8 bases, with 22 bases between. Germline CDR1 is LGHDT and CDR2 is YNNKEL (reference sequence). The DNA for the CDR3 is TGTGCCAGCAGCCAACTCCTCAGAGCGGGTGGGTCGGATGAGCAGTTCTTC. This gives the protein CASSQLLRAGGSDEQFF.

This clonotype turned up a few times. This CDR3 is CASSETGDQPQHF. Here the CDR3 DNA reads TGTGCCAGTAGTGAGACAGGGGATCAGCCCCAGCATTTT. The chain has TRBV19 and TRBJ1-5, with 8 bases lining up with TRBD1. V dropped 5 bases and J dropped 5; count of bases not matched to a gene: 2. The CDR3 is 13 residues long. The germline CDR1 and CDR2 sequences are LNHDA and SQIVND (reference sequence).

J is TRBJ2-7 and V is TRBV3-1; maybe TRBD2 (6 bases). Germline V CDR1 and CDR2: LGHDT, YNNKEL (reference sequence). V lost 1 base, J lost 4 bases, and 14 bases lay in between. This CDR3 contains 15 residues. CDR3 nucleotide sequence: TGTGCCAGCAGCCAAGGGTATAGGGGAGGTTACGAGCAGTACTTC. Its protein product is CASSQGYRGGYEQYF.

V is TRBV2 and J is TRBJ2-1; 10 bases are a match to TRBD1. The CDR3 loop spans 15 amino acids. Trimming took 6 bases from V and 3 from J; bases not matched to a gene: 5. The germline CDR1 and CDR2 sequences are SNHLY and FYNNEI. The CDR3 sequence: CASRGQGRDYNEQFF. CDR3 nucleotides: TGTGCCAGCAGGGGACAGGGGCGAGACTACAATGAGCAGTTCTTC.

DNA of the CDR3: TGCAGTGCTAATCCCCTGGCAGGGGGCGGGGAGACCCAGTACTTC. This encodes CSANPLAGGGETQYF. The chain is built from TRBV20-1 and TRBJ2-5, with 8 bases lining up with TRBD1. After removal of 4 bases from V and 5 bases from J, the junction contained 12 bases not matched to a gene. Germline-derived CDR1 and CDR2 are DFQATT and SNEGSKA (reference sequence). The CDR3 loop spans 15 amino acids.

The V and J genes are TRBV29-1 and TRBJ1-5; 12 bases agree with TRBD1. From germline, CDR1 is SQVTM and CDR2 ANQGSEA. The CDR3 runs to 14 residues. The trim removed 4 bases at V and 7 bases at J, leaving 5 bases unmatched. In nucleotides, the CDR3 is TGCAGCGTTGCGTCCGGGACAGGGGGCCAGCCCCAGCATTTT. It yields the protein CSVASGTGGQPQHF. Filled out from reference TRBV29-1 and TRBJ1-5, the complete variable domain reads SAVISQKPSRDICQRGTSLTIQCQVDSQVTMMFWYRQQPGQSLTLIATANQGSEATYESGFVIDKFPISRPNLTFSTLTVSNMSPEDSSIYLCSVASGTGGQPQHFGDGTRLSIL.

The chain couples TRBV7-8 to TRBJ1-5; a weak D match, TRBD1 (5 bases). V gave up 1 base and J gave up 1 base, with 8 bases separating them. The CDR3 runs to 15 residues. Germline V lookup: CDR1 SGHVS, CDR2 FQNEAQ. The CDR3 is CASSLVRGSNQPQHF. The CDR3 nucleotides read TGTGCCAGCAGCTTAGTAAGGGGCAGCAATCAGCCCCAGCATTTT.

The V and J genes are TRBV29-1 and TRBJ1-1; possible D gene TRBD1, 6 bases. This CDR3 comprises 14 residues. Germline assignment: CDR1 SQVTM and CDR2 ANQGSEA. V shed 6 bases and J shed 1 base, with 15 bases lying between them. CDR3 DNA: TGCAGCGTGGCCGGGGAGACAGGGAACACTGAAGCTTTCTTT. Translating gives CSVAGETGNTEAFF.

The rearrangement links TRBV7-2 to TRBJ2-6; 12 bases line up with TRBD2. With V trimmed by 3 bases and J by 4 bases, 7 bases remained unmatched. Germline V lookup: CDR1 SGHTA, CDR2 FQGNSA. The CDR3 has 18 residues. The CDR3 sequence is CASSLTSGSLSGANVLTF. DNA for the CDR3: TGTGCCAGCAGCTTGACTAGCGGGAGTCTATCCGGGGCCAACGTCCTGACTTTC. Supplemented by reference TRBV7-2 and TRBJ2-6, the full variable domain reads GAGVSQSPSNKVTEKGKDVELRCDPISGHTALYWYRQSLGQGLEFLIYFQGNSAPDKSGLPSDRFSAERTGGSVSTLTIQRTQQEDSAVYLCASSLTSGSLSGANVLTFGAGSRLTVL.

This chain links TRBV12-3 or TRBV12-4 with TRBJ2-4, with D perhaps matching TRBD1 (6 bases). The V end was cut by 1 base, the J end by 8 bases, with 9 bases between. The CDR3 consists of 13 residues. The CDR3 sequence: CASSLVGADIQYF. CDR3 nucleotides: TGTGCCAGCAGTTTAGTGGGGGCAGACATTCAGTACTTC.

The J gene is TRBJ2-1, the V gene TRBV29-1; 11 nucleotides agree with TRBD2. V was clipped by 7 bases and J by 9 bases; unmatched bases: 20. The CDR3 is 17 amino acids. Germline CDR1 and CDR2: SQVTM and ANQGSEA. DNA of the CDR3: TGCAGCGCTGGGGGACTAGCGGAGACCCCCCGGACGACTGAGCAGTTCTTC. Its protein product is CSAGGLAETPRTTEQFF.

About this clonotype itself: Germline is not matched at one junction end, which may reflect a read error. V is TRBV7-7 and J is TRBJ2-5; the D gene could be TRBD1 or TRBD2 (5 bases each). The CDR3 is 15 residues long. Germline CDR1 SSHAT, CDR2 FNYEAQ (reference sequence). CDR3 region: CASSLIRGDKETQYF. Here the CDR3 DNA reads TGTGCTAGCAGCTTAATCCGAGGGGATAAGGAGACCCAGTACTTC.